This T cell receptor beta chain was documented in a study of human T cells and chemical hapten exposure. Across the study: Throughout a study of roughly 25 weeks, patients underwent weekly scalp administration of diphenylcyclopropenone doses.

As to time point: patch test 1, 2 weeks after DPC sensitization. Treatment of the sample: therapeutic diphenylcyclopropenone sensitization with weekly scalp DPC. TCRdb reanalysed the RACE reads using MiXCR and keeps one entry per CDR3 protein. The sample records roughly 190,000 distinct CDR3 sequences, under 25% being singletons. The V gene end was trimmed by 4 bases and the J gene end by 3 bases; junction bases not matched to a gene: 3. The CDR3 loop spans 16 amino acids. Germline V gene sequence: CDR1 KGHDR, CDR2 SFDVKD. This clonotype has a count of ten or more. The material was whole blood, obtained in connection with sensitization to the hapten diphenylcyclopropenone (DPC). The V gene is TRBV24-1, the J gene TRBJ2-1; 12 nucleotides match TRBD2. This clonotype originated in a woman aged 50 to 65 with alopecia areata. Some clones in this sample may be carry-over from other donors' samples. The CDR3 region has the DNA TGTGCCACCAGTGAAAGACTAGCGGGAGTCTACAATGAGCAGTTCTTC. It is translated as CATSERLAGVYNEQFF.